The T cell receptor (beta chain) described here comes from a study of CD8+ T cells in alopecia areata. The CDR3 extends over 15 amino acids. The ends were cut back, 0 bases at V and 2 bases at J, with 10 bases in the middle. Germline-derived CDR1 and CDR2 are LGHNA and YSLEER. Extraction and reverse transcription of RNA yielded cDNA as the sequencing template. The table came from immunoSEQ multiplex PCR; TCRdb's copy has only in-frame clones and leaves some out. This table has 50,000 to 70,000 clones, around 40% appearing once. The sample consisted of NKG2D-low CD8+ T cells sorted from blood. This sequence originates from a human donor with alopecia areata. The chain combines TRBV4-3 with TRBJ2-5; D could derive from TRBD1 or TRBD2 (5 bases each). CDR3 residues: CASSQEWGYQETQYF. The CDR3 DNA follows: TGCGCCAGCAGCCAAGAGTGGGGGTATCAAGAGACCCAGTACTTC.